The 17 T cell receptor beta chains presented below share a single source sample, sequenced in a study of tissue T cells after allogeneic stem cell transplantation. Time point in this sample: mouse harvest day 14 after allogeneic transplant. Tail vein injection delivered 10^7 T-cell-depleted bone marrow cells and 10^6 splenic CD5+ T cells. Only in-frame clones appear in the TCRdb table, and some are missing; sequencing was by immunoSEQ multiplex PCR. The sample has just over 5,000 clones, 25% to 40% seen once. Sequencing used skin. Receptors originate from a female BALB/c mouse given C57BL/6 T cells with graft-versus-host disease after an allogeneic hematopoietic cell transplant.

Details on this clone: Gene names refer to mouse genes. The DNA ends 1 residue before the CDR3 does, and the rest of the CDR3 is filled in from the germline J gene. J is TRBJ1-1 and V is TRBV23; TRBD1 reflects the table's D call only, with no check against the DNA. The CDR3 is made up of 13 amino acids. Germline values: CDR1 KGHTA, CDR2 FQNQQP. The sequenced CDR3 bases are TGCTCCAGCAGCCAGGGGGCAGGCACAGAAGTCTTC. Translating it yields CSSSQGAGTEVF. The full CDR3 is CSSSQGAGTEVFF. Complete variable domain (other parts from reference TRBV23 and TRBJ1-1): DAAVTQKPRYLIKMKGQEAEMKCIPEKGHTAVFWYQQKQSKELKFLIYFQNQQPLDQIDMVKERFSAVCPSSSLCSLGIRTCEAEDSALYLCSSSQGAGTEVFFGKGTRLTVV.

Remarks on this clone: Since a much larger clone is just one base distant, this may be a read error. Gene names are mouse gene names. The read is 1 residue too short to cover the CDR3 end, so that end is filled in from the germline J gene. The rearrangement uses TRBV26 and TRBJ1-3, with D unclear. This CDR3 spans 14 amino acids. Deletions cut 0 bases from V and 0 bases from J, with 3 bases between. In germline, CDR1 is KGHPV, CDR2 FQNQEV (reference sequence). The part of the CDR3 DNA that was read is TGTGCCAGCAGTCTGTCTGGTTCTGGAAATACGCTCTAT. This translates into CASSLSGSGNTLY. Given in full, the CDR3 is CASSLSGSGNTLYF.

Worth noting for this clone: The gene names given are mouse names. With the read ending 1 residue before the CDR3 end, the germline J gene is used to fill in that end. V gene TRBV3 combines with J gene TRBJ1-4, with 7 bases aligning to TRBD1. Germline V gives CDR1 SNHLY, CDR2 FYNGKV (reference sequence). V shed 5 bases, J shed 9 bases, and the junction held 6 bases outside the gene matches. The CDR3 spans 13 residues. This CDR3 is CASSLGQSQRLFF. The part of the CDR3 DNA that was read is TGTGCCAGCAGCCTGGGACAGTCCCAAAGATTATTT.

This clone is categorized as medium-sized. Here the gene names and germline are mouse. CDR3 bases read: TGTGCCAGCAGTTTGGGACAGGGGCTCTATGAACAGTAC. Its translation: CASSLGQGLYEQY. The CDR3 as a whole reads CASSLGQGLYEQYF. V gene TRBV15 combines with J gene TRBJ2-7; TRBD1 matches at 10 bases. The read halts 1 residue ahead of the CDR3 end, with the missing end drawn from the germline J gene. The CDR3 totals 14 residues. Germline values: CDR1 SGHND, CDR2 FRSKSL. V lost 3 bases, J lost 3 bases, and 2 bases stayed unmatched.

A note on this clone: Gene names and germline refer to mouse. The read ends 1 residue before the CDR3 terminus; that terminus is restored from the germline J gene. The same CDR3 arises from other DNA sequences in this sample as well. The genes are TRBV26 and TRBJ2-5; D gene ambiguous. Trimming pared 3 bases from V and 0 bases from J, leaving 4 bases between. The CDR3 spans 13 residues. Germline V gives CDR1 KGHPV, CDR2 FQNQEV (reference sequence). CDR3 sequence: CASSLGNQDTQYF. CDR3 bases read: TGTGCCAGCAGTCTCGGTAACCAAGACACCCAGTAC.

This clone was observed a few times. Mouse gene names and germline throughout. Coverage ceases 1 residue before the CDR3 finishes, and the germline J gene fills in the end. This chain joins TRBV31 and TRBJ2-4; D not certain. The CDR3 has 9 amino acids. V was cut by 6 bases and J by 4 bases, with 2 bases left in between. Germline values: CDR1 GKSSPN, CDR2 SITVG. CDR3 loop: CACENTLYF. The CDR3 DNA, read in part, is TGTGCCTGTGAAAACACCTTGTAC. The full variable domain, with the rest looked up from reference TRBV31 and TRBJ2-4, is AQTIHQWPVAEIKAVGSPLSLGCTIKGKSSPNLYWYWQATGGTLQQLFYSITVGQVESVVQLNLSASRPKDDQFILSTEKLLLSHSGFYLCACENTLYFGAGTRLSVL.

Only one count was recorded for this clone. Genes and germline are mouse. Read coverage stops 1 residue before the CDR3 terminus; the germline J gene supplies the remainder. This chain joins TRBV26 and TRBJ2-5; tentatively, D is TRBD2 (5 bases). V was shortened by 4 bases and J by 5 bases, with 7 bases between the two germline ends. The germline V gene has CDR1 KGHPV and CDR2 FQNQEV (reference sequence). The CDR3 is 12 residues long. The CDR3 protein is CASSPGRDTQYF. Incomplete CDR3 DNA: TGTGCCAGCAGTCCTGGGAGAGACACCCAGTAC.

Note on this clone: The germline and genes are mouse ones. The observed sequence ends 1 residue before the CDR3 terminus, with the missing tail filled in from the germline J gene. V and J are TRBV1 and TRBJ1-6; TRBD1 matches 10 bases. TRBJ1-6 is an ORF for which the function is uncertain. This CDR3 is 17 amino acids long. V lost 3 bases and J lost 1; bases outside the gene matches: 3. The germline V gene encodes CDR1 NSQYPW and CDR2 LRSPGD (reference sequence). Partial CDR3 DNA: TGCACCTGCAGTGCCCGGGACAGGGGATCCTATAATTCGCCCCTCTAC. Translation: CTCSARDRGSYNSPLY. The whole CDR3 protein reads CTCSARDRGSYNSPLYF.

Comments on this clone: Mouse germline and gene names are used. Read data end 1 residue before the CDR3 end; the end is taken from the germline J gene. This sequence joins TRBV19 and TRBJ2-7; 12 bases align to TRBD2. Trimming at V came to 3 bases and at J to 6 bases, leaving 4 bases not matched to a gene. Germline loops: CDR1 FNHDT, CDR2 SITEND (reference sequence). The CDR3 loop spans 14 amino acids. The DNA read from the CDR3 is TGTGCCAGCAGTAGGACTGGGGGGGGCGCTGAACAGTAC. The encoded protein is CASSRTGGGAEQY. The complete CDR3 protein is CASSRTGGGAEQYF.

In its sample, this clone was seen once. Any gene name here is a mouse gene name. The read ends 1 residue early relative to the CDR3; the germline J gene fills the gap. The chain carries TRBV13-1 and TRBJ1-5; 8 nucleotides agree with TRBD1. Looked up from germline, CDR1 is NSHNY and CDR2 is SYGAGN. The CDR3 has 14 amino acids. With V trimmed by 5 bases and J by 2 bases, 3 bases remained unmatched. CDR3 region: CASRDREDNQAPLF. Partial CDR3 DNA: TGTGCCAGCAGGGACAGGGAGGACAACCAGGCTCCGCTT.

For this clone: The gene symbols are mouse symbols. The DNA ends 1 residue before the CDR3 does, and the rest of the CDR3 is filled in from the germline J gene. V is TRBV22 and J is TRBJ2-3. TRBV22 is assigned pseudogene status. This CDR3 is built from 15 residues. The part of the CDR3 DNA that was read is TGTGCCAGCAGTTGGGGGGCTTTTAGTGCAGAAACGCTGTAT. The encoded protein is CASSWGAFSAETLY. The CDR3 in its entirety is CASSWGAFSAETLYF.

This clone is medium-sized (0.01 to 0.1%). Gene names are the mouse ones. CDR3 bases read: TGTGCCAGCAGGCGACAGGGGGGAGCTGAGCAGTTC. It yields the protein CASRRQGGAEQF. The CDR3 in full is CASRRQGGAEQFF. The chain combines TRBV26 with TRBJ2-1; the match to TRBD1 covers 9 bases. The sequence runs out 1 residue before the end of the CDR3; the remainder is reconstructed from the germline J gene. The CDR3 is 13 residues long. Trimming cost V 6 bases and J 7 bases; bases outside gene matches: 4. Per germline, CDR1 KGHPV and CDR2 FQNQEV (reference sequence).

This clone occurred a few times. Gene names denote mouse genes. Sequencing ends 1 residue short of the CDR3 end; the germline J gene provides the rest. The chain links TRBV3 to TRBJ2-2; D is possibly TRBD1 (6 bases). CDR1 and CDR2 from the germline V gene are SNHLY and FYNGKV (reference sequence). V lost 2 bases and J 5 bases, leaving 9 bases between the germline ends. The CDR3 sequence is 14 residues long. The sequenced part of the CDR3 DNA is TGTGCCAGCAGCTTACAGGGGCGGACCGGGCAGCTCTAC. It specifies CASSLQGRTGQLY. The whole CDR3 protein reads CASSLQGRTGQLYF.

This clone was observed a few times. The genes are named according to mouse. From the germline J gene comes the end of the CDR3, since the read stops 1 residue before it. The rearrangement joins TRBV13-2 to TRBJ2-3; 8 nucleotides align to TRBD2. V shed 3 bases and J 0 bases; nucleotides not matched to a gene: 3. Germline loops: CDR1 NNHNN, CDR2 SYGAGS (reference sequence). CDR3 length: 15 amino acids. CDR3 residues: CASGGLGTSAETLYF. The CDR3 DNA, read in part, is TGTGCCAGCGGTGGACTGGGGACTAGTGCAGAAACGCTGTAT.

Turning to this clone: Any gene name here is a mouse gene name. The read ends 1 residue before the CDR3 terminus; that terminus is restored from the germline J gene. This chain joins TRBV26 and TRBJ1-1, with a possible D match to TRBD1 (5 bases). This CDR3 is built from 13 residues. In germline, CDR1 is KGHPV, CDR2 FQNQEV (reference sequence). V was trimmed by 4 bases and J by 4 bases, leaving 10 bases between them. CDR3 DNA (partial): TGTGCCAGCAGTCGAGGGGTGGGCACAGAAGTCTTC. It translates to CASSRGVGTEVF. The full CDR3 protein reads CASSRGVGTEVFF.

In the case of this clone: Any gene name here is a mouse gene name. The read is 1 residue too short to cover the CDR3 end, so that end is filled in from the germline J gene. The chain couples TRBV17 to TRBJ1-4; 8 nucleotides agree with TRBD1. The J segment lost 6 bases and the V segment lost 6 bases, leaving 9 bases of the junction unmatched. The CDR3 consists of 15 residues. The germline gives CDR1 MNHDT, CDR2 YYDKIL. Partial CDR3 DNA: TGTGCTAGCAGCCCCCCGGGACAGGTGGACGAAAGATTATTT. Protein product: CASSPPGQVDERLF. From start to end, the CDR3 is CASSPPGQVDERLFF.

As concerns this clone: The germline and genes are mouse ones. The read terminates 1 residue before the CDR3 end, so the remaining end is supplied by the germline J gene. This rearrangement joins TRBV3 to TRBJ2-4, with 10 bases identical to TRBD1. The CDR3 is 14 residues long. V lost 5 bases and J lost 6; bases outside the gene matches: 5. CDR1 is SNHLY, CDR2 FYNGKV, per germline (reference sequence). The DNA read from the CDR3 is TGTGCCAGCAGCGAGGGACAGGGGAGGAACACCTTGTAC. Protein sequence: CASSEGQGRNTLY. The whole CDR3 is CASSEGQGRNTLYF.